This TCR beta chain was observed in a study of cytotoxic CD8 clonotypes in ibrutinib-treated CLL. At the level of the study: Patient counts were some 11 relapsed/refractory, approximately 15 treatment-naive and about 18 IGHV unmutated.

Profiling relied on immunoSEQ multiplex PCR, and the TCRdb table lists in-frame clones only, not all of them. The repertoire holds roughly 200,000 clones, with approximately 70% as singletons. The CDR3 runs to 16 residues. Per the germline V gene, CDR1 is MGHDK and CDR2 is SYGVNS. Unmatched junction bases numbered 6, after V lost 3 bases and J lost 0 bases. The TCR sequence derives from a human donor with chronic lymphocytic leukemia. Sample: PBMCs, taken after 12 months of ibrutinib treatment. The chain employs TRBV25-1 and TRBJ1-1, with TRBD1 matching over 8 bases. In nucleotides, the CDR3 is TGTGCCAGCAGTGACTTGACAGGGGCCTTGAACACTGAAGCTTTCTTT. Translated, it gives CASSDLTGALNTEAFF.